This TCR beta chain was identified during a study of T cell clonotyping in hematopoietic cell transplantation. Findings and limits, study-wide: At the given depth, recipient repertoires were over 97% de novo clonotypes. Recipient TCR diversity dropped after transplant; expanded clonotypes rose from day 30 to 180.

Assay used: immunoSEQ multiplex PCR; TCRdb lists only in-frame clones, some missing. The table lists more than 9,500 clones, 85% to 95% of them singletons, with approximately 0.79% in the top ten. V was clipped by 1 base and J by 5 bases, with 8 bases between them. CDR1 is MGHRA and CDR2 is YSYEKL in the germline V gene. The CDR3 length is 14 residues. Turning to this clone: Its antigen is not identified.

The gene calls are TRBV4-1 and TRBJ2-2; no clear D gene. This receptor was obtained from a woman in her fifties or sixties in good health. Some clones in this sample may be carry-over from other donors' samples. The specimen sequenced was peripheral blood mononuclear cells. The CDR3 reads CASSQGYGTGELFF. The CDR3 coding sequence is TGCGCCAGCAGCCAAGGGTACGGAACCGGGGAGCTGTTTTTT.